Below, 6 T cell receptor beta chains from the same sample are listed, as sequenced in a study of shared clonotypes between healthy human individuals. This table comes from immunoSEQ multiplex PCR, and its TCRdb copy is limited to in-frame clones, with some not included. Found here are 1.5 million to 2.5 million clones, around 96% of them singletons; the top ten hold more than 0.9%. Only CD45RO-negative cells positively selected for CCR7 counted as naive CD8 cells, so terminally differentiated effector memory CD45RA+ cells were excluded. The sequencing input was naive CD8+ T cells sorted from blood. Receptor source: a young man in good health.

The rearrangement uses TRBV6-5 and TRBJ1-1; 10 nucleotides line up with TRBD1. Germline assignment: CDR1 MNHEY and CDR2 SVGAGI. The CDR3 covers 13 residues. Trimming took 6 bases from V and 5 from J; bases not matched to a gene: 3. The CDR3 region is CASRGTGDTEAFF. The CDR3 DNA follows: TGTGCCAGCAGGGGGACAGGGGATACTGAAGCTTTCTTT.

The rearrangement links TRBV9 to TRBJ2-3; 8 bases fit TRBD2. The V and J ends lost 0 bases and 3 bases, in that order; junction bases with no gene match: 6. Germline assignment: CDR1 SGDLS and CDR2 YYNGEE. The CDR3 sequence is 16 residues long. For the CDR3, the DNA is TGTGCCAGCAGCGTAGAGGGCGGGAGGAGGACAGATACGCAGTATTTT. Translation gives CASSVEGGRRTDTQYF.

V gene TRBV5-1 combines with J gene TRBJ2-1, with D maybe TRBD2 (5 bases). Germline V gives CDR1 SGHRS, CDR2 YFSETQ. The CDR3 sequence is 15 residues long. Between the trimmed V and J ends, which lost 0 bases and 4 bases, there was a span of 11 bases. The CDR3 sequence: CASSLAASTYNEQFF. The CDR3 nucleotides are TGCGCCAGCAGCTTGGCGGCTAGCACGTACAATGAGCAGTTCTTC.

The gene calls are TRBV5-6 and TRBJ2-1; a weak D match, TRBD2 (5 bases). Trimming shortened V by 4 bases and J by 4 bases, and 15 bases separated the two germline ends. CDR3 size: 15 residues. Germline CDR1 SGHDT, CDR2 YYEEEE. The CDR3 DNA reads as TGTGCCAGCAGCCTAGGGCCCCGAGGGTACAATGAGCAGTTCTTC. It codes for CASSLGPRGYNEQFF.

The chain employs TRBV7-2 and TRBJ1-6; no clear D. CDR1 is SGHTA, CDR2 FQGNSA, per germline. V lost 1 base, J lost 4 bases, and 5 bases lay in between. This CDR3 is built from 14 residues. Here the CDR3 reads CASSLVSYNSPLHF. The CDR3 DNA reads TGTGCCAGCAGCTTAGTGAGTTATAATTCACCCCTCCACTTT.

The chain has TRBV27 and TRBJ2-5; 8 bases align to TRBD2. CDR3 length equals 16 residues. Germline V lookup: CDR1 MNHEY, CDR2 SMNVEV (reference sequence). With V trimmed by 2 bases and J by 0 bases, 5 bases remained unmatched. In DNA form, the CDR3 reads TGTGCCAGCAGTTTAGGGGCTAGCGGGTACCAAGAGACCCAGTACTTC. Protein sequence: CASSLGASGYQETQYF.